These 14 T cell receptor delta chains were sequenced from one sample in a study of γδ T cells in repeated Plasmodium falciparum infection (dated by TCRdb to the early 2020s). For bulk TCR repertoire analysis, Vgamma9/Vdelta2+ and Vdelta2-negative gammadelta T cell populations were isolated by flow sorting from peripheral blood mononuclear cells. The library came from multiplex PCR. Sequencer: Illumina MiSeq. The public reads were reprocessed by TCRdb using CATT, and rows of matching DNA were later combined. The sample table lists about 51,000 delta-chain clones, about 2% of them with a count of one. The leading ten clones occupy around 24% of the sample. Source material: gamma-delta T cells from blood. The origin of the receptors is a pool of human donors (malaria-infected and uninfected, not separated).

This clone was observed a few times. The mismatch at residue 18 between this DNA's translation and the TCRdb protein of a much larger clone likely reflects a read error; the protein shown is translated from the DNA. With the J gene uncalled, the V gene is TRDV1; no check of the table's D call, TRDD3, against the DNA was made. The CDR3 is 20 residues long. Germline V gene sequence: CDR1 TSWWSYY, CDR2 QGS. Here the CDR3 DNA reads TGTGCTCTTCCACACCAACATAATTCCCCTGCTACTGGGTGGACCGATAAACCCATCTTT. Translated: CALPHQHNSPATGWTDKPIF.

Concerning this clone: TCRdb lists the protein of a much larger clone for this DNA, which differs at residue 10, so this is likely a read error; the protein given here is translated from the DNA itself. The chain links TRDV2 to TRDJ1; 9 bases are a match to TRDD3. As TCRdb names no J gene, one was assigned here on the basis of a DNA match to germline. The CDR3 has 16 amino acids. The germline V gene has CDR1 GEAIGNYY and CDR2 EKD. Germline trimming cut 4 bases from V and 1 base from J; bases unmatched to any gene: 9. The CDR3 DNA sequence: TGTGCCTGTGATCTCCTGGGGGATGGGTGCACCGATAAACTCATCTTT. It is translated as CACDLLGDGCTDKLIF.

With respect to this clone: TCRdb attributes to this sequence the protein of a much larger clone, which differs from the DNA translation at residue 14; a read error is likely, and the protein displayed is translated from the DNA. V gene TRDV2 was called; the J gene was not; TRDD3, as called in the table, went unchecked against the DNA. CDR3 length equals 16 residues. Germline V CDR1 and CDR2: GEAIGNYY, EKD. As DNA, the CDR3 is TGTGCCTGTGACACCCTTTGCTGGGGGCCCTCCAGACCCCCGATCTTT. Its protein product is CACDTLCWGPSRPPIF.

The sample holds a few counts of this clone. With a far larger clone one base away, a read error is the likely cause. Other DNA sequences of this sample code for an identical CDR3. The V and J genes are TRDV2 and TRDJ1; 9 bases match TRDD3. Here the J gene was assigned by germline matching of the DNA, as TCRdb has none. V dropped 3 bases and J dropped 1; count of bases not matched to a gene: 23. The CDR3 length is 21 residues. CDR1 and CDR2 (germline): GEAIGNYY, EKD. The CDR3 DNA is TGTGCCTGTGACCCGCTAGCCTTCCACACTGGGGATACGGGGTCCACCGATAAACTCATCTTT. Translated, it gives CACDPLAFHTGDTGSTDKLIF.

This clone has only a few counts. For this DNA, TCRdb reports the protein of a much larger clone, which diverges at residue 7, most likely from a read error; the protein presented here is translated directly from the DNA. In nucleotides, the CDR3 is TGTGCCTGTAACCAACTGAGGGAACCCACCGATAAACTCATCTTT. Its protein product is CACNQLREPTDKLIF. This chain joins TRDV2 and TRDJ1; D not resolved. TCRdb gives no J gene; it was assigned here by matching the DNA to germline. The V end was cut by 6 bases, the J end by 1 base, with 17 bases between. Germline-derived CDR1 and CDR2 are GEAIGNYY and EKD. The CDR3 totals 15 residues.

The sample holds many counts of this clone. It differs at one base from a far larger clone, so likely a read error. Other DNA sequences of this sample code for an identical CDR3. The chain combines TRDV2 with TRDJ1, with TRDD3 identical over 7 bases. TCRdb is silent on the J gene; assignment here came from matching the DNA to germline. The length of the CDR3 is 22 residues. V trimming: 1 base; J trimming: 2 bases; junction bases outside the gene matches: 27. The germline V gene has CDR1 GEAIGNYY and CDR2 EKD. The CDR3 protein is CACDTQRLMEAPTGEGTDKLIF. DNA for the CDR3: TGTGCCTGTGACACGCAACGGCTCATGGAGGCACCGACTGGGGAAGGTACCGATAAACTCATCTTT.

This clone was found many times. This DNA's translation differs at residue 15 from TCRdb's protein, which comes from a much larger clone; a read error is likely, and the protein shown is translated from the DNA. No J gene was called, and the V gene is TRDV1; the table's D call of TRDD3 was not tested on the DNA. This CDR3 is 20 amino acids long. Looked up from germline, CDR1 is TSWWSYY and CDR2 is QGS. This CDR3 reads CALGDLSRGRLWTGECRLIF. The CDR3 coding sequence is TGTGCTCTTGGGGACCTAAGTAGGGGGCGTTTATGGACTGGGGAATGTAGGCTCATCTTT.

There are many counts of this clone. The protein that TCRdb holds for this DNA derives from a much larger clone and differs from the translated DNA at residue 9, which likely indicates a read error; the protein shown here is translated from the DNA. The rearrangement links TRDV3 to TRDJ1; 7 nucleotides agree with TRDD3. Germline trimming cut 3 bases from V and 7 bases from J; bases unmatched to any gene: 11. Per the germline V gene, CDR1 is TVYSNPD and CDR2 is GDNSRS (reference sequence). This CDR3 is built from 13 residues. DNA for the CDR3: TGTGCCTTAAGTCTCTGGGGGCCTCGTAAACTCATCTTT. Its translation is CALSLWGPRKLIF.

This clone has ten or more counts. V and J are TRDV1 and TRDJ1; 10 bases agree with TRDD3. Germline V gives CDR1 TSWWSYY, CDR2 QGS. This CDR3 has 20 amino acids. The V and J ends lost 0 bases and 2 bases, in that order; junction bases with no gene match: 15. The CDR3 DNA reads as TGTGCTCTTGGGGAACTCTCTAGGTCGTACTGGGGGATTATGACCGATAAACTCATCTTT. It is translated as CALGELSRSYWGIMTDKLIF.

This clone was counted a few times. TCRdb's listed protein matches a much larger clone and diverges from this DNA's translation at residue 22, likely through a read error; the protein shown comes from the DNA. The J gene was not called, though the V gene is TRDV1; TRDD3, as called in the table, went unchecked against the DNA. This CDR3 is built from 24 residues. Looked up from germline, CDR1 is TSWWSYY and CDR2 is QGS. CDR3 sequence: CALGERLILLNQVAGGFRADKPIF. The CDR3 coding sequence is TGTGCTCTTGGGGAACGGCTCATCCTACTTAACCAAGTAGCTGGGGGATTTAGGGCCGATAAACCCATCTTT.

Points on this clone: TCRdb records a much larger clone's protein for this DNA, with a difference at residue 6 that likely arises from a read error; the protein given is the translation of the DNA. The chain uses TRAV38-2/DV8 and TRDJ1, with 12 nucleotides matching TRDD3. TCRdb carries no J gene annotation; the J gene was assigned here by matching the DNA with germline. There are 24 residues in the CDR3. The germline V gene has CDR1 TSESDYY and CDR2 QEAYKQQN. V was pared by 1 base and J by 1 base, with 26 bases of the junction left unmatched. CDR3 residues: CAYRSCEYFQATYWGIPATDKLIF. The CDR3 nucleotides read TGTGCTTATAGGAGCTGCGAATACTTCCAAGCTACGTACTGGGGGATACCGGCCACCGATAAACTCATCTTT.

This clone has a handful of counts. The amino acid sequence in TCRdb belongs to a much larger clone and departs from this DNA's translation at residue 18, likely a sequencing read error; the sequence shown is translated from the DNA. The chain joins TRDV1 to TRDJ1, with 12 bases that match TRDD3. Here the J gene was assigned by germline matching of the DNA, as TCRdb has none. Germline V CDR1 and CDR2: TSWWSYY, QGS. The CDR3 spans 21 residues. The CDR3 loop reads CALGVPRAFFYYWGIPDRLIF. The DNA of the CDR3 is TGTGCTCTTGGGGTCCCACGGGCCTTCTTTTATTACTGGGGGATACCCGATAGACTCATCTTT.

This clone has ten or more counts. The amino acid sequence in TCRdb belongs to a much larger clone and departs from this DNA's translation at residue 14, likely a sequencing read error; the sequence shown is translated from the DNA. The chain is built from TRDV1 and TRDJ1; maybe TRDD2 (6 bases). Germline V gives CDR1 TSWWSYY, CDR2 QGS. The CDR3 is 18 amino acids. CDR3: CALGEGPTPPLPTGKLIF. As DNA, the CDR3 is TGTGCTCTTGGGGAGGGTCCTACACCGCCCCTCCCGACCGGTAAACTCATCTTT.

Comment on this clone: The protein TCRdb gives is from a much larger clone and does not agree with this DNA's translation at residue 6, likely a read error; the protein shown here comes from the DNA. This rearrangement joins TRDV1 to TRDJ1, with TRDD3 matching 9 bases. Here the J gene came from matching the DNA to germline, since TCRdb omits it. Per the germline V gene, CDR1 is TSWWSYY and CDR2 is QGS. This CDR3 region has 13 residues. The J segment lost 10 bases and the V segment lost 2 bases, leaving 5 bases of the junction unmatched. The chain's CDR3 is CALGECVWGILIF. The DNA of the CDR3 is TGTGCTCTTGGGGAATGCGTCTGGGGGATACTCATCTTT.